The next 11 T cell receptor beta chains were all read from a single sample in a study of cytomegalovirus exposure and HLA in healthy donors. The PCR contained 60 Vbeta and 13 Jbeta primers. Data came from immunoSEQ multiplex PCR; TCRdb stores just in-frame clones and leaves some out. The data hold fewer than 130,000 clones, with about three quarters observed a single time. The specimen was PBMCs. The receptors were sampled from a woman in her 30s in good health and CMV-seronegative.

The chain carries TRBV4-3 and TRBJ1-2; D is unresolved. Germline CDR1 LGHNA, CDR2 YSLEER. The CDR3 loop spans 13 amino acids. V lost 0 bases and J 8 bases, leaving 10 bases between the germline ends. The CDR3 DNA is TGCGCCAGCAGCCAAGATAGAGGGATCGGCTACACCTTC. Translation gives CASSQDRGIGYTF.

The chain is built from TRBV14 and TRBJ1-3; D is ambiguous. The CDR3 length is 13 residues. The ends were cut back, 4 bases at V and 3 bases at J, with 7 bases in the middle. CDR1 SGHDN and CDR2 FVKESK come from the germline V gene. CDR3 sequence: CASSPSVGNTIYF. CDR3 DNA: TGTGCCAGCAGCCCGTCTGTTGGAAACACCATATATTTT.

Turning to this clone: The germline gene is not matched at one end of the junction; a read error may be the cause. This rearrangement joins TRBV4-1 to TRBJ1-1; D possibly corresponds to TRBD1 (5 bases). Germline CDR1 and CDR2: MGHRA and YSYEKL. This CDR3 contains 16 residues. CDR3 nucleotide sequence: TGCGCCAGCAGCCAAGATCCAGGGATAGGGAACGCTGAAGCTTTCTTT. It codes for CASSQDPGIGNAEAFF.

The rearrangement joins TRBV7-9 to TRBJ2-5; 10 positions match TRBD2. CDR1 is SEHNR and CDR2 is FQNEAQ in the germline V gene (reference sequence). This CDR3 is 14 amino acids long. Trimming at V came to 2 bases and at J to 4 bases, leaving 1 base not matched to a gene. CDR3 DNA sequence: TGTGCCAGCAGCTTATTAGCGGGGGGAGAGACCCAGTACTTC. Translated, it gives CASSLLAGGETQYF.

The rearrangement links TRBV11-2 to TRBJ2-1; D is ambiguous. V dropped 5 bases and J dropped 12 bases, with 11 bases sitting between them. CDR1 and CDR2 from the germline V gene are SGHAT and FQNNGV. CDR3 length: 11 amino acids. In nucleotides, the CDR3 is TGTGCCAGCAGCCCAGGCCCCGGGCAGTTCTTC. This sequence encodes CASSPGPGQFF.

This clone was seen a single time. V and J are TRBV7-8 and TRBJ2-7, with TRBD1 matching over 9 bases. CDR1 and CDR2 (germline): SGHVS, FQNEAQ. The J segment lost 3 bases and the V segment lost 1 base, leaving 1 base of the junction unmatched. The CDR3 is made up of 14 amino acids. CDR3 sequence reads: CASSLEGQGYEQYF. The CDR3 DNA follows: TGTGCCAGCAGCTTAGAGGGACAGGGCTACGAGCAGTACTTC. The full variable domain, in which reference TRBV7-8 and TRBJ2-7 provide the parts outside the CDR3, is GAGVSQSPRYKVAKRGQDVALRCDPISGHVSLFWYQQALGQGPEFLTYFQNEAQLDKSGLPSDRFFAERPEGSVSTLKIQRTQQEDSAVYLCASSLEGQGYEQYFGPGTRLTVT.

This clone has a handful of counts. The chain couples TRBV19 to TRBJ1-2, with 8 bases lining up with TRBD1. The CDR3 has 15 amino acids. Per germline, CDR1 LNHDA and CDR2 SQIVND (reference sequence). V lost 1 base, J lost 4 bases, and 5 bases stayed unmatched. The CDR3 nucleotides read TGTGCCAGTAGTATAGCCGGGACAGGAGGCTATGGCTACACCTTC. This encodes CASSIAGTGGYGYTF.

The V and J genes are TRBV4-2 and TRBJ2-7; 10 bases match TRBD1. From germline, CDR1 is LGHNA and CDR2 YNFKEQ. V shed 1 base and J 4 bases; nucleotides not matched to a gene: 10. This CDR3 comprises 17 residues. The CDR3 sequence is CASSQAPLGQGVYEQYF. The CDR3 DNA is TGTGCCAGCAGCCAAGCGCCACTAGGACAGGGGGTTTACGAGCAGTACTTC.

This clone was detected only a few times. This chain uses TRBV7-2 with TRBJ1-3, with D perhaps TRBD1 (5 bases). CDR1 and CDR2 (germline): SGHTA, FQGNSA. The CDR3 is 13 amino acids. Trimming took 1 base from V and 4 from J, leaving 5 bases between them. The CDR3, as DNA: TGTGCCAGCAGCTTAGACAGGGGAAACACCATATATTTT. Protein sequence: CASSLDRGNTIYF.

For the CDR3, the DNA is TGTGCCAGCAGCTTAGGCCCCCCAGGGGGCGGCAATCAGCCCCAGCATTTT. Encoded protein: CASSLGPPGGGNQPQHF. The chain is built from TRBV7-6 and TRBJ1-5; 8 bases are shared with TRBD1. The V gene's germline CDR1 is SGHVS and CDR2 FNYEAQ. This CDR3 comprises 17 residues. Unmatched junction bases numbered 7, after V lost 1 base and J lost 2 bases.

The gene calls are TRBV5-6 and TRBJ2-7; 8 nucleotides match TRBD2. The CDR3 consists of 15 residues. Germline CDR1 SGHDT, CDR2 YYEEEE. The ends lost 1 base at V and 4 bases at J; junction bases unmatched: 7. The CDR3 bases are TGTGCCAGCAGCTTGTGGATGTCTAGCGGGTACGAGCAGTACTTC. It yields the protein CASSLWMSSGYEQYF.